This TCR beta chain was profiled in a study of naive and memory T cell subsets. The CDR3 loop spans 14 amino acids. V gave up 3 bases and J gave up 3 bases, with 12 bases separating them. The germline gives CDR1 SGHDT, CDR2 YYEEEE. An equimolar mix of two oligonucleotides served as the beta constant-region primer for TRBC1 and TRBC2. Nested alpha and beta constant-region primers with the SP2 primer drove four PCR rounds on ligated cDNA. From the UMI-ligation and nested PCR reads, TCRdb called clonotypes with MiXCR, one entry per CDR3 protein. The sample comprises tens of thousands of distinct CDR3 sequences, approximately 18% of which are singletons, and 3% to 3.5% rests with the top ten. CD45RA-CD27- cells were effector memory; CD45RA+CD27- cells were EMRA.

The chain recombines TRBV5-6 with TRBJ1-2, with D unresolved. The clonotype comes from a human donor in good health. The sample comprised effector memory CD4+ T cells from blood. This sample's subset: effector memory, CD45RA- CD27-. As DNA, the CDR3 is TGTGCCAGCAGCTCTGTCCTCTGGGACTATGGCTACACCTTC. Residues: CASSSVLWDYGYTF.